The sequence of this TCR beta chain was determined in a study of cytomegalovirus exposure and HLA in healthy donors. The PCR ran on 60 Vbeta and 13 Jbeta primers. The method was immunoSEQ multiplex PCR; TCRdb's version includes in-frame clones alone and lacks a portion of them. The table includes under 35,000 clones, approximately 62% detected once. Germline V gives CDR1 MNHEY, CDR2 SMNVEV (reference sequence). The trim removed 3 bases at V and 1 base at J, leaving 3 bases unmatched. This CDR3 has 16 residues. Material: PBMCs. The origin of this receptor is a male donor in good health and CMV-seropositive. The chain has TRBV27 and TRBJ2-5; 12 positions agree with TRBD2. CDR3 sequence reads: CASSFRTSGTQETQYF. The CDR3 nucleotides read TGTGCCAGCAGTTTCCGGACTAGCGGGACCCAAGAGACCCAGTACTTC.